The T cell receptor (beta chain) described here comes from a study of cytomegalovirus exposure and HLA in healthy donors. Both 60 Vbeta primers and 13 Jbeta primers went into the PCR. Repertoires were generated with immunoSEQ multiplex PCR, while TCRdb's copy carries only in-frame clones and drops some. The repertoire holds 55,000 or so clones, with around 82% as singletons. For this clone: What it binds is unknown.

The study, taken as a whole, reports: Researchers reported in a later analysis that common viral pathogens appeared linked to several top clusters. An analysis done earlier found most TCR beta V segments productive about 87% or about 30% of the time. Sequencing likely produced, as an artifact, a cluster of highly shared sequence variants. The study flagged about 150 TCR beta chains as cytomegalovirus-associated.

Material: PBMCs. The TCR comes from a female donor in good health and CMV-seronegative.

DNA of the CDR3: TGTGCCAGCAGTGAAGAGGGACAGGGCTCCTACAATGAGCAGTTCTTC. This codes for CASSEEGQGSYNEQFF. The V gene is TRBV2, the J gene TRBJ2-1; TRBD1 aligns across 9 bases. The germline V gene has CDR1 SNHLY and CDR2 FYNNEI. This CDR3 region has 16 residues. The ends lost 1 base at V and 0 bases at J; junction bases unmatched: 1.